The rows below give T cell receptor beta chains drawn from one sample of a study of Graves' ophthalmopathy and Graves' hyperthyroidism. TCRdb re-derived calls from the multiplex PCR reads in MiXCR, one entry per CDR3 protein. The sample comprises about 500,000 distinct CDR3 sequences, roughly 39% of which are singletons, and roughly 4.5% rests with the top ten. The sequenced sample was peripheral blood or thyroid tissue (not recorded which). The receptor source for this set is an adult man with Graves' hyperthyroidism. CDR3s include the opening cysteine and the closing phenylalanine or tryptophan. The order of the fields is J gene, V gene, CDR3 protein.

TRBJ1-2 | TRBV10-1 | CASRGVNYGYTF
TRBJ2-2 | TRBV14 | CASSQGLVNTGELFF
TRBJ2-5 | TRBV2 | CASSEQVRNQPQYF
TRBJ2-7 | TRBV5-4 | CASSGKGPGIYEQYF
TRBJ1-5 | TRBV11-2 | CASSLGLVNQPQHF
TRBJ1-4 | TRBV12-3/TRBV12-4 | CASRPAGARGLFF
TRBJ1-2 | TRBV6-5 | CASTKGLIYGYTF
TRBJ2-1 | TRBV5-1 | CASSLARGLNEQFF
TRBJ2-7 | TRBV2 | CASSSTDRTRISYEQYF
TRBJ1-2 | TRBV19 | CASSITPVGTGNGYTF
TRBJ1-5 | TRBV20-1 | CSAPGQPNQPQHF
TRBJ2-5 | TRBV20-1 | CSARDPGQGEETQYF
TRBJ2-2 | TRBV24-1 | CATSEVGALVELFF
TRBJ1-2 | TRBV25-1 | CICSARRDRPPYGYTF
TRBJ1-2 | TRBV5-1 | CASRVDGPANYGYTF
TRBJ1-2 | TRBV7-2 | CASSNSGGYTF
TRBJ2-5 | TRBV5-4 | CASSLDQGTETQYF
TRBJ1-5 | TRBV30 | CAWSSGQGGQPQHF
TRBJ2-2 | TRBV7-2 | CASSLGGTSTLRAGELFF
TRBJ2-7 | TRBV19 | CASSYRGRRPYEQYF
TRBJ2-7 | TRBV7-2 | CASRSEIVYF
TRBJ2-2 | TRBV7-9 | CASSFTGTSVTGELFF
TRBJ2-7 | TRBV7-2 | CASSLGGRADEQYF
TRBJ2-6 | TRBV5-6 | CASSLRGRGLWLHLRF
TRBJ2-2 | TRBV20-1 | CSASSGPGNTGELFF
TRBJ1-6 | TRBV7-9 | CASSASASTNSPLHF
TRBJ2-7 | TRBV27 | CASSLSQRAYEQYF
TRBJ2-2 | TRBV9 | CASSVAIGADRNTGELFF
TRBJ1-6 | TRBV7-2 | CASSLAVRSPLHF
TRBJ2-7 | TRBV2 | CASSFHRGIYEQYF
TRBJ2-7 | TRBV10-3 | CAISEAGSEDEQYF
TRBJ2-5 | TRBV7-9 | CASIVGSGQETQYF
TRBJ1-5 | TRBV12-3/TRBV12-4 | CASSGADNQPQHF
TRBJ2-7 | TRBV14 | CASSQVYRDIYEQYF
TRBJ1-2 | TRBV10-3 | CAISVRGKNYGYTF
TRBJ2-1 | TRBV29-1 | CSVESGRRRDNEQFF
TRBJ1-2 | TRBV10-3 | CAISELAGVF
TRBJ2-7 | TRBV11-3 | CASSSVTGGEQYF
TRBJ1-1 | TRBV30 | CAWSFGTEAFF
TRBJ2-5 | TRBV6-1 | CASQPGHLQETQYF
TRBJ2-7 | TRBV3-1 | CASSQLVAGEYEQYF
TRBJ2-3 | TRBV4-1 | CASSPREREVDTQYF
TRBJ2-1 | TRBV24-1 | CATSDPLGGSSYEQFF
TRBJ2-7 | TRBV12-3/TRBV12-4 | CASSLSGGGFSTYEQYF
TRBJ1-1 | TRBV24-1 | CATSSTRDGAFF
TRBJ2-3 | TRBV7-2 | CASSRGTSGRSDTQYF
TRBJ1-6 | TRBV7-3 | CASSLGPGSPLHF
TRBJ2-7 | TRBV6-5 | CASSEGDAYEQYF
TRBJ1-6 | TRBV20-1 | CSARPPTGNNSPLHF
TRBJ1-2 | TRBV29-1 | CSLPDSYYGYTF
TRBJ2-7 | TRBV5-1 | CASRPGQGQEQYF